The 8 T cell receptor beta chains below all came from one sample that was sequenced in a study of vaccination effects on CD4 cells after COVID-19. The method was immunoSEQ multiplex PCR; TCRdb's version includes in-frame clones alone and lacks a portion of them. The sample consists of tens of thousands of clones, roughly 79% of them appearing once. Before sequencing, viral peptide pools were used by the ViraFEST assay to expand antigen-specific CD4+ T cells. The culture ran for about 10 days, and then CD4+ T cells were isolated. No antigen has been identified for these receptors. The specimen comprised CD4+ T cells from PBMCs cultured with HCoV-229E spike peptides, sampled before COVID-19 vaccination. The receptor source for this set is a human donor who received a COVID-19 vaccine.

This sequence joins TRBV7-2 and TRBJ2-1, with D perhaps matching TRBD1 (5 bases). The germline V gene has CDR1 SGHTA and CDR2 FQGNSA. V was shortened by 5 bases and J by 10 bases, with 21 bases between the two germline ends. The CDR3 has 15 residues. CDR3 bases: TGTGCCAGCAGCCCAGGGTCGGCTTCGATGAGAGAGCAGTTCTTC. As protein: CASSPGSASMREQFF.

The rearrangement joins TRBV6-5 to TRBJ2-3; 8 bases line up with TRBD1. Per germline, CDR1 MNHEY and CDR2 SVGAGI. V was clipped by 5 bases and J by 3 bases; unmatched bases: 4. The CDR3 consists of 14 residues. This CDR3 reads CASSQGAGTDTQYF. In DNA, the CDR3 is TGTGCCAGCAGTCAGGGGGCAGGTACAGATACGCAGTATTTT.

V and J are TRBV30 and TRBJ1-2; D ambiguous. From germline, CDR1 is GTSNPN and CDR2 SVGIG (reference sequence). Trimming removed 7 bases from V and 3 bases from J, with 15 bases in between. CDR3 size: 13 residues. The CDR3 reads CAYYLRVDYGYTF. The CDR3 bases are TGTGCCTACTACCTAAGGGTTGACTATGGCTACACCTTC.

The chain recombines TRBV6-5 with TRBJ1-2; 7 bases fit TRBD1. V lost 10 bases and J lost 7; bases outside the gene matches: 18. The CDR3 extends over 15 amino acids. Germline lookup yields CDR1 MNHEY and CDR2 SVGAGI. This CDR3 is CATNRPGTVIFGYTF. Here the CDR3 DNA reads TGTGCCACCAACCGTCCCGGGACAGTGATCTTTGGCTACACCTTC.

The sample holds a few counts of this clone. The rearrangement uses TRBV23-1 and TRBJ2-7, with 8 bases aligning to TRBD1. TRBV23-1 is treated as an ORF (open reading frame) with a function not yet certain. V shed 6 bases, J shed 4 bases, and the junction held 32 bases outside the gene matches. This CDR3 is built from 22 residues. CDR3 in DNA: TGCGCCAGCAGGATGACAGGGGCAAACATTTTTGGATGTACTAAACCTGGTTACGAGCAGTACGTC. Amino acids: CASRMTGANIFGCTKPGYEQYV.

This clone is termed large. The chain links TRBV5-4 to TRBJ2-5, with D tentatively TRBD1 (5 bases). The V gene lost 4 bases and the J gene lost 4 bases, with 5 bases spanning the gap. Per germline, CDR1 SGHNT and CDR2 YYREEE (reference sequence). This CDR3 is 11 amino acids long. The CDR3 DNA is TGTGCCAGCAGCCAGGGAGAGACCCAGTACTTC. Encoded protein: CASSQGETQYF.

The rearrangement links TRBV2 to TRBJ2-3, with 9 bases aligning to TRBD2. The V gene end was trimmed by 6 bases and the J gene end by 1 base; junction bases not matched to a gene: 5. Looked up from germline, CDR1 is SNHLY and CDR2 is FYNNEI. This CDR3 comprises 15 residues. The CDR3 DNA sequence: TGTGCCAGCAGCCGTGAGCGGGGGGGCACAGATACGCAGTATTTT. As protein: CASSRERGGTDTQYF.

CDR3 residues: CASSRSRVNTEAFF. CDR3 nucleotides: TGTGCCAGCAGTCGTAGCAGGGTGAACACTGAAGCTTTCTTT. The chain is built from TRBV6-5 and TRBJ1-1; D may be TRBD1 (5 bases). The CDR3 is 14 amino acids. Germline CDR1 and CDR2: MNHEY and SVGAGI. V was clipped by 5 bases and J by 0 bases, with 10 bases between them.